Presented here are 12 T cell receptor beta chains from one specimen sequenced in a study of post-analysis software for immune sequencing data. The antigens of these receptors remain unknown. Findings and caveats of the study: With TRBV5-6, TRBV5-1 and TRBV20-1 included, five TRBV segments were more frequent in patients than in controls.

TCR beta libraries were prepared from cDNA with unique molecular identifiers. A single record per CDR3 protein comes from TCRdb applying MiXCR to the PCR reads. The table includes about 500,000 distinct CDR3 sequences, around 40% detected once. The source material was blood. All receptors come from a girl aged 10-17 years with multiple sclerosis.

There are a few counts of this clonotype. The chain joins TRBV6-4 to TRBJ2-3, with D perhaps TRBD2 (6 bases). V lost 0 bases and J 1 base, leaving 11 bases between the germline ends. The CDR3 consists of 16 residues. Looked up from germline, CDR1 is MRHNA and CDR2 is SNTAGT. The DNA for the CDR3 is TGTGCCAGCAGTGACTCGGGTGGAGGGGGCACAGATACGCAGTATTTT. This encodes CASSDSGGGGTDTQYF.

This rearrangement joins TRBV4-3 to TRBJ1-1, with no clear D. The V and J ends lost 5 bases and 4 bases respectively, with 14 bases between them. Germline V gene data show CDR1 as LGHNA and CDR2 as YSLEER. The length of the CDR3 is 14 residues. CDR3 in DNA: TGCGCCAGCAGCGGGAACCTGAGGAGCACTGAAGCTTTCTTT. Its translation: CASSGNLRSTEAFF.

The V and J genes are TRBV29-1 and TRBJ1-1; the D gene is possibly TRBD1 (6 bases). The CDR3 length is 15 residues. Germline-derived CDR1 and CDR2 are SQVTM and ANQGSEA. Trimming shortened V by 1 base and J by 1 base, and 13 bases separated the two germline ends. The CDR3: CSVEGEGDPNTEAFF. The CDR3 DNA follows: TGCAGCGTTGAAGGCGAGGGGGATCCGAACACTGAAGCTTTCTTT.

This rearrangement joins TRBV12-3 or TRBV12-4 to TRBJ1-2, with D hard to call. This CDR3 has 14 residues. Deletions cut 6 bases from V and 8 bases from J, with 19 bases between. This CDR3 is CASSPAVIGGGYTF. CDR3 bases: TGTGCCAGCAGCCCAGCCGTAATCGGCGGCGGCTACACCTTC.

This clonotype was counted a few times. V and J are TRBV7-2 and TRBJ2-7; possibly TRBD1 for D (5 bases). The V end was cut by 0 bases, the J end by 0 bases, with 9 bases between. Germline V gene data show CDR1 as SGHTA and CDR2 as FQGNSA. This CDR3 has 15 amino acids. The CDR3 spells CASSLARTSSYEQYF. CDR3 bases: TGTGCCAGCAGCTTAGCGAGGACAAGCTCCTACGAGCAGTACTTC.

This clonotype was counted only a few times. The rearrangement links TRBV4-3 to TRBJ1-2; D is uncertain. CDR1 is LGHNA, CDR2 YSLEER, per germline. Trimming shortened V by 0 bases and J by 0 bases, and 11 bases separated the two germline ends. This CDR3 contains 16 residues. The CDR3 sequence: CASSQDFGPPNYGYTF. The CDR3 nucleotides read TGCGCCAGCAGCCAAGATTTTGGGCCTCCTAACTATGGCTACACCTTC.

This clonotype was seen a handful of times. The V gene is TRBV11-1, the J gene TRBJ2-5; possibly TRBD2 for D (5 bases). TRBJ2-7 matches the DNA end more closely, so the J call is doubtful. CDR1 and CDR2 from the germline V gene are SGHAT and FQDESV (reference sequence). The CDR3 extends over 12 amino acids. CDR3 coding DNA: TGTGCCAGCAGGCTCAGCGGTAACGAGCAGTACTTC. This codes for CASRLSGNEQYF.

The genes are TRBV6-2 or TRBV6-3 and TRBJ2-1; 10 positions match TRBD2. V shed 6 bases and J 7 bases; nucleotides not matched to a gene: 12. The CDR3 spans 16 residues. CDR1 MNHEY and CDR2 SVGEGT come from the germline V gene. CDR3 nucleotides: TGTGCCAGCAGCCGCCTTCCTAGCGGGAGTTTAAATGAGCAGTTCTTC. Translation: CASSRLPSGSLNEQFF.

This clonotype has more than one count but fewer than ten. J is TRBJ2-1 and V is TRBV25-1, with TRBD2 as a possible D gene (6 bases). V was shortened by 1 base and J by 6 bases, with 19 bases between the two germline ends. This CDR3 has 17 residues. Germline lookup yields CDR1 MGHDK and CDR2 SYGVNS. The CDR3 nucleotides are TGTGCCAGCAGTGAATCTCTCCGGGGGATCCTTGGCAATGAGCAGTTCTTC. As protein: CASSESLRGILGNEQFF.

The rearrangement joins TRBV7-3 to TRBJ2-1, with TRBD1 as a possible D gene (6 bases). The V gene lost 5 bases and the J gene lost 13 bases, with 21 bases spanning the gap. The germline V gene has CDR1 SGHTA and CDR2 FQGTGA. The CDR3 is 14 amino acids. The CDR3 DNA sequence: TGTGCCAGCAGCAAACAGGGAAACCAAGAGACCCAGTTCTTC. Residues: CASSKQGNQETQFF.

With regard to this clonotype: One end of the junction does not line up with germline, which may come from a read error. The chain has TRBV5-1 and TRBJ2-7; the D is unclear. Per germline, CDR1 SGHRS and CDR2 YFSETQ. The CDR3 length is 14 residues. In nucleotides, the CDR3 is TGCGCCAGCAGGTCGTTGCTAGTTGGGTACGGGCAGTACTTC. Its protein is CASRSLLVGYGQYF.

The chain carries TRBV7-3 and TRBJ1-4; TRBD1 matches 10 bases. Germline values: CDR1 SGHTA, CDR2 FQGTGA. The CDR3 is made up of 13 amino acids. V lost 3 bases, J lost 10 bases, and 2 bases stayed unmatched. This CDR3 is CASSLGQGTKLFF. The CDR3 DNA reads as TGTGCCAGCAGCTTGGGACAGGGGACAAAACTGTTTTTT.